The entry below describes one TCR beta chain. The sample comes from a study of cytotoxic CD8 clonotypes in ibrutinib-treated CLL. Repertoires were generated with immunoSEQ multiplex PCR, while TCRdb's copy carries only in-frame clones and drops some. The data hold about 69,000 clones, with approximately 80% observed a single time. The CDR3 is made up of 17 amino acids. V trimming: 3 bases; J trimming: 0 bases; junction bases outside the gene matches: 9. Germline CDR1 SGHDT, CDR2 YYEEEE. This TCR was sampled from a human donor with chronic lymphocytic leukemia. The chain links TRBV5-6 to TRBJ2-3, with 8 bases aligning to TRBD2. Sequencing used PBMCs, obtained at disease progression, from a patient treated with ibrutinib. The chain's CDR3 is CASSSLAGRTSTDTQYF. CDR3 DNA: TGTGCCAGCAGCTCATTAGCGGGGCGCACTAGCACAGATACGCAGTATTTT.